Listed below are T cell receptor beta chains from one sample, sequenced in a study of PD-1 and CTLA-4 blockade in melanoma. Profiled with immunoSEQ multiplex PCR; TCRdb holds only in-frame clones, not every one. Of tens of thousands of clones listed, less than 90% were seen once; the top ten hold roughly 7%. The specimen comprised CD8+ T cells from peripheral blood, sampled from a patient given anti-PD-1 treatment. These receptor sequences come from a human donor with melanoma. CDR3s leave out the opening cysteine and the closing phenylalanine or tryptophan.

j_call | v_call | cdr3_aa
TRBJ1-3 | TRBV23-1 | ASRVSSGNTIY
TRBJ1-2 | TRBV21-1 | ASSIPNYGYT
TRBJ2-7 | TRBV28 | ASSQSSEQY
TRBJ1-6 | TRBV28 | ASSLSQGFSYNSPLH
TRBJ1-2 | TRBV29-1 | SVGPTGKGYGYT
TRBJ2-7 | TRBV10-3 | AISDEGDSSYEQY
TRBJ2-1 | TRBV5-4 | ASSFDPMGNEQF
TRBJ2-7 | TRBV21-1 | ASSTLGRGRYYEQY
TRBJ2-1 | TRBV5-1 | ASSLERGVTSNEQF
TRBJ2-7 | TRBV7-8 | ASSFKGGGNEQY
TRBJ1-1 | TRBV5-5 | ASSLFGTENTEAF
TRBJ1-1 | TRBV6-2/TRBV6-3 | ASSPLTNRDYTEAF
TRBJ2-2 | TRBV6-5 | ASIGEVPNTGELF
TRBJ2-5 | TRBV28 | ASSLIAGAGETQY
TRBJ2-3 | TRBV28 | ASSDISGLAGGPDTQY
TRBJ1-1 | TRBV7-8 | ASSLESGGTSSNTEAF
TRBJ2-7 | TRBV12-3/TRBV12-4 | ASSFGTVYEQY
TRBJ1-1 | TRBV28 | ASSLYPGASAEAF
TRBJ1-1 | TRBV19 | ASKIPQGMNTEAF
TRBJ1-1 | TRBV27 | ASSLGQVNTEAF
TRBJ1-2 | TRBV6-5 | ATGVFNYGYT
TRBJ2-1 | TRBV5-5 | ASTPRQGGRYEQF
TRBJ2-7 | TRBV27 | ASSSGTHYEQY
TRBJ2-1 | TRBV7-8 | ASSRSSGGAEQF
TRBJ1-1 | TRBV24-1 | ATSHPGSEAF
TRBJ1-1 | TRBV30 | AWTWTGSGTEAF
TRBJ2-7 | TRBV3-1/TRBV3-2 | ASSPTAYEQY
TRBJ1-3 | TRBV7-6 | ASSLNGNTIY
TRBJ1-6 | TRBV15 | ATSSDGFYSPLH
TRBJ2-3 | TRBV27 | ASSFLGQGSTDTQY
TRBJ1-1 | TRBV14 | ASSQDGAGDTEAF
TRBJ1-2 | TRBV6-5 | ASSPDGDYGYT
TRBJ2-3 | TRBV6-5 | ASTGLYTDTQY
TRBJ1-4 | TRBV4-1 | ASSQLRTHEKLF
TRBJ2-5 | TRBV29-1 | SVVAASGTQY
TRBJ2-2 | TRBV5-6 | ASIGLTGELF
TRBJ1-1 | TRBV4-2 | ASSPRTGGGVNTEAF
TRBJ2-7 | TRBV7-8 | ASSLGPLSSYEQY
TRBJ2-3 | TRBV13 | ASSLLAADTQY
TRBJ1-3 | TRBV28 | ASSSGVLAGNTIY